This T cell receptor (beta chain) was sequenced during a study of chemoradiotherapy in HPV16-positive cancers. This clone has just a few counts. What it binds is unknown. Sequencing used immunoSEQ multiplex PCR; TCRdb keeps in-frame clones, though not all of them. The data contain 9,500 to 15,000 clones, 90% of them singletons. Trimming removed 0 bases at V and 7 bases at J, with 13 bases between. Looked up from germline, CDR1 is SGHRS and CDR2 is YFSETQ. This CDR3 contains 15 residues. General study points: In HPV16-positive patients, HPV-responsive T-cell expansion tracked better recurrence-free survival. Candidate HPV-specific clones and E7-related TCR motifs grew in tumor during treatment.

This clonotype was sampled from a human donor with HPV-associated anogenital cancer. Sample collection occurred from a patient who underwent chemoradiotherapy. The chain combines TRBV5-1 with TRBJ1-4; D remains ambiguous. The CDR3 loop reads CASSLAGYRAEKLFF. The CDR3 DNA is TGCGCCAGCAGCTTGGCGGGGTACAGAGCTGAAAAACTGTTTTTT.